This T cell receptor (beta chain) was found in a study of cytomegalovirus exposure and HLA in healthy donors. Study results and limitations: According to reports, the classifier identified cytomegalovirus status with high specificity and sensitivity. The authors assumed roughly uniform sequencing depth across donors for presence/absence analyses.

Germline CDR1 reads SGHVS; CDR2 reads FNYEAQ. The CDR3 runs to 14 residues. Trimming pared 1 base from V and 7 bases from J, leaving 13 bases between. Note on this clone: The antigen remains undetermined.

PCR involved 60 Vbeta and 13 Jbeta primers. The protocol was immunoSEQ multiplex PCR, while the TCRdb copy is restricted to in-frame clones and leaves out a portion. The data contain roughly 170,000 clones, roughly 80% of them singletons. The chain has TRBV7-6 and TRBJ1-1; D not certain. The sequence was obtained from a female donor in good health and CMV-seronegative. Input material: PBMCs. CDR3 sequence reads: CASSLGGGMSEAFF. The CDR3 nucleotides read TGTGCCAGCAGCTTAGGAGGCGGTATGAGTGAAGCTTTCTTT.